These 32 T cell receptor beta chains were sequenced from one sample in a study of CD8 T cells in ankylosing spondylitis. From the 5' RACE reads, TCRdb called clonotypes with MiXCR, one entry per CDR3 protein. The data hold about 240,000 distinct CDR3 sequences, with about 10% observed a single time. Sequenced: blood, either unsorted or a sorted T cell fraction (not recorded which). The receptors shown here come from a male donor with ankylosing spondylitis or in good health (not recorded which).

This clonotype appeared many times. The chain has TRBV5-1 and TRBJ2-5; 11 nucleotides agree with TRBD2. J lost 4 bases, V lost 0 bases, and 5 bases had no gene match. Germline V gives CDR1 SGHRS, CDR2 YFSETQ. The CDR3 is made up of 16 amino acids. CDR3 nucleotide sequence: TGCGCCAGCAGCTTGGTGCCTAGCGGGGGGCTAGAGACCCAGTACTTC. Protein: CASSLVPSGGLETQYF.

The chain uses TRBV7-9 and TRBJ1-1; D not certain. The CDR3 is 13 residues long. Looked up from germline, CDR1 is SEHNR and CDR2 is FQNEAQ (reference sequence). The V end lost 5 bases, the J end lost 4 bases, and 11 bases lay between the germline ends. CDR3 amino acids: CASSPPRVTEAFF. The CDR3 bases are TGTGCCAGCAGCCCCCCGCGAGTCACTGAAGCTTTCTTT.

This clonotype was counted only a few times. The rearrangement links TRBV9 to TRBJ2-3, with 8 nucleotides matching TRBD2. The V and J ends lost 0 bases and 2 bases, in that order; junction bases with no gene match: 8. CDR3 length: 17 residues. Germline assignment: CDR1 SGDLS and CDR2 YYNGEE. CDR3 sequence reads: CASSVEALAGDTDTQYF. The CDR3, as DNA: TGTGCCAGCAGCGTAGAGGCTCTAGCGGGCGACACAGATACGCAGTATTTT.

This clonotype was picked up many times. The chain uses TRBV29-1 and TRBJ2-2; 7 positions agree with TRBD1. V was clipped by 7 bases and J by 6 bases; unmatched bases: 11. Germline CDR1 SQVTM, CDR2 ANQGSEA. The CDR3 consists of 14 residues. The CDR3 here is CSATDRAGAGELFF. The CDR3 DNA sequence: TGCAGCGCGACCGACAGGGCTGGAGCCGGGGAGCTGTTTTTT.

V and J are TRBV28 and TRBJ2-3; no clear D gene. The CDR3 is made up of 14 amino acids. Looked up from germline, CDR1 is MDHEN and CDR2 is SYDVKM. Trimming took off 6 bases at V and 5 bases at J, with 15 bases between the two ends. The CDR3 bases are TGTGCCAGCAGACACAAGAAGGGCGGAGATACGCAGTATTTT. As protein: CASRHKKGGDTQYF.

The CDR3 region is CASSPRQTLNTGELFF. The DNA for the CDR3 is TGTGCCAGCAGTCCAAGACAGACCTTGAACACCGGGGAGCTGTTTTTT. V usage is TRBV27 and J usage is TRBJ2-2, with D perhaps matching TRBD1 (5 bases). The ends were cut back, 5 bases at V and 1 base at J, with 14 bases in the middle. This CDR3 contains 16 residues. Germline values: CDR1 MNHEY, CDR2 SMNVEV (reference sequence).

CDR3 residues: CASTIRDEQYF. For the CDR3, the DNA is TGTGCCAGCACCATCCGGGACGAGCAGTACTTC. The rearrangement joins TRBV7-2 to TRBJ2-7; D is uncertain. The CDR3 consists of 11 residues. Germline CDR1 SGHTA, CDR2 FQGNSA. The V end lost 7 bases, the J end lost 5 bases, and 9 bases lay between the germline ends.

This clonotype has only a few counts. The rearrangement links TRBV20-1 to TRBJ2-3; 9 bases match TRBD1. The CDR3 spans 13 residues. CDR1 and CDR2 from the germline V gene are DFQATT and SNEGSKA (reference sequence). Losses at the gene ends were 7 bases for V and 3 bases for J; bases not matched to a gene: 5. CDR3 region: CSVTGQGTDTQYF. In DNA form, the CDR3 reads TGCAGTGTTACCGGACAGGGGACAGATACGCAGTATTTT.

The genes are TRBV20-1 and TRBJ1-1; D might be TRBD1 (6 bases). In germline, CDR1 is DFQATT, CDR2 SNEGSKA (reference sequence). The CDR3 totals 14 residues. Trimming cost V 3 bases and J 3 bases, with 14 bases left between them. The CDR3 sequence is CSASGGGYYTEAFF. CDR3 DNA sequence: TGCAGTGCTAGTGGAGGGGGATATTACACTGAAGCTTTCTTT.

This clonotype was observed a handful of times. This chain joins TRBV27 and TRBJ2-1, with 9 bases lining up with TRBD2. CDR1 and CDR2 from the germline V gene are MNHEY and SMNVEV (reference sequence). After removal of 3 bases from V and 8 bases from J, the junction contained 11 bases not matched to a gene. The CDR3 extends over 16 amino acids. The CDR3 spells CASSFIAGERGDEQFF. The CDR3 DNA reads as TGTGCCAGCAGTTTCATAGCGGGAGAAAGGGGCGATGAGCAGTTCTTC.

In regard to this clonotype: An end of the junction differs from the germline gene, which may be a read error. This rearrangement joins TRBV7-9 to TRBJ2-7, with a weak D call TRBD1 (6 bases). Germline CDR1 and CDR2: SEHNR and FQNEAQ (reference sequence). The CDR3 consists of 15 residues. CDR3 sequence (DNA): TGTGCCAGCAGCTTTTCGGAGGACAGAGACTACCAGCAGTACTTC. Protein: CASSFSEDRDYQQYF. The full variable domain, rest sourced from reference TRBV7-9 and TRBJ2-7, is DTGVSQNPRHKITKRGQNVTFRCDPISEHNRLYWYRQTLGQGPEFLTYFQNEAQLEKSRLLSDRFSAERPKGSFSTLEIQRTEQGDSAMYLCASSFSEDRDYQQYFGPGTRLTVT.

This clonotype was picked up many times. This chain uses TRBV18 with TRBJ2-5; 11 bases are shared with TRBD2. CDR1 and CDR2 from the germline V gene are KGHSH and LQKENI. This CDR3 has 16 amino acids. V shed 1 base and J 4 bases; nucleotides not matched to a gene: 5. CDR3 DNA sequence: TGTGCCAGCTCACCACAAACTAGCGGGAGAGCAGAGACCCAGTACTTC. This sequence encodes CASSPQTSGRAETQYF.

This clonotype turned up a few times. The chain couples TRBV12-3 or TRBV12-4 to TRBJ2-1; 7 positions match TRBD1. This CDR3 region has 15 residues. Trimming cost V 2 bases and J 3 bases; bases outside gene matches: 4. CDR3 sequence: CASSLIRDSYNEQFF. The DNA for the CDR3 is TGTGCCAGCAGTTTAATTCGGGACAGCTACAATGAGCAGTTCTTC.

The chain employs TRBV12-3 or TRBV12-4 and TRBJ2-6, with D unresolved. Trimming shortened V by 4 bases and J by 0 bases, and 13 bases separated the two germline ends. The CDR3 totals 17 residues. The chain's CDR3 is CASSSGTESSGANVLTF. The CDR3 DNA reads TGTGCCAGCAGTTCAGGCACGGAAAGCTCTGGGGCCAACGTCCTGACTTTC.

In nucleotides, the CDR3 is TGTGCCAGCAGTATGGGACACCGCAACTACAATGAGCAGTTCTTC. Translating gives CASSMGHRNYNEQFF. This chain uses TRBV7-9 with TRBJ2-1; D perhaps matches TRBD1 (6 bases). Germline loops: CDR1 SEHNR, CDR2 FQNEAQ (reference sequence). The CDR3 sequence is 15 residues long. V gave up 6 bases and J gave up 3 bases, with 15 bases separating them.

V is TRBV19 and J is TRBJ1-1; D unresolved. Trimming took off 7 bases at V and 4 bases at J, with 10 bases between the two ends. This CDR3 contains 12 residues. Germline loops: CDR1 LNHDA, CDR2 SQIVND (reference sequence). The chain's CDR3 is CASIGSGTEAFF. CDR3 DNA sequence: TGTGCCAGTATTGGGAGCGGCACTGAAGCTTTCTTT.

This clonotype came up many times. The chain recombines TRBV12-3 or TRBV12-4 with TRBJ2-7; D not resolved. V lost 3 bases, J lost 2 bases, and 17 bases lay in between. The CDR3 extends over 16 amino acids. CDR3 DNA: TGTGCCAGCAGTTTCCAAGCTACTTTCACTACCTACGAGCAGTACTTC. Translated, it gives CASSFQATFTTYEQYF.

This clonotype was detected many times. The rearrangement uses TRBV5-6 and TRBJ2-1; weak D call: TRBD2 (7 bases). V was shortened by 0 bases and J by 2 bases, with 12 bases between the two germline ends. CDR1 is SGHDT, CDR2 YYEEEE, per germline. The CDR3 runs 16 residues. The CDR3 region has the DNA TGTGCCAGCAGCTTGGAAAGCGGGACAACCTACAATGAGCAGTTCTTC. It codes for CASSLESGTTYNEQFF.

The sample holds many counts of this clonotype. The DNA for the CDR3 is TGCGCCAGCAGCTTACGGCCTAGCGGAGGCCGAACCTTTAGCACAGATACGCAGTATTTT. It is translated as CASSLRPSGGRTFSTDTQYF. This sequence joins TRBV5-1 and TRBJ2-3; 7 bases are a match to TRBD2. Trimming removed 2 bases from V and 0 bases from J; junction bases left unmatched: 18. The germline V gene has CDR1 SGHRS and CDR2 YFSETQ. CDR3 length equals 20 residues.

In this sample, this clonotype turned up many times. This chain uses TRBV15 with TRBJ2-7; 8 nucleotides agree with TRBD1. Germline values: CDR1 LNHNV, CDR2 YYDKDF (reference sequence). With 4 bases clipped from V and 2 bases from J, the junction kept 4 bases outside the gene matches. The CDR3 has 14 residues. CDR3 in DNA: TGTGCCACCAGCAACCGGGACAGGACCTACGAGCAGTACTTC. Translated: CATSNRDRTYEQYF.

This clonotype was counted between two and nine times. This sequence joins TRBV2 and TRBJ2-7; the D gene is possibly TRBD2 (5 bases). This CDR3 comprises 15 residues. Trimming shortened V by 7 bases and J by 1 base, and 17 bases separated the two germline ends. Germline CDR1 and CDR2: SNHLY and FYNNEI. The DNA of the CDR3 is TGTGCCAGCAAATCGCGGGCAGCTCTTTCCTACGAGCAGTACTTC. Protein: CASKSRAALSYEQYF.

The chain recombines TRBV3-1 with TRBJ2-7; D gene unclear. Trimming removed 4 bases at V and 3 bases at J, with 13 bases between. The CDR3 runs to 14 residues. Germline CDR1 and CDR2: LGHDT and YNNKEL (reference sequence). The CDR3: CASSLRMWGYEQYF. The DNA for the CDR3 is TGTGCCAGCAGCCTTCGCATGTGGGGCTACGAGCAGTACTTC.

This clonotype was counted at least ten times. The chain joins TRBV12-3 or TRBV12-4 to TRBJ2-2; D not resolved. The length of the CDR3 is 14 residues. Trimming cost V 1 base and J 7 bases, with 10 bases left between them. The CDR3 DNA is TGTGCCAGCAGTTTAGTCGGGTCAAACGGGGAGCTGTTTTTT. It encodes CASSLVGSNGELFF.

The gene calls are TRBV20-1 and TRBJ2-1; TRBD2 matches 14 bases. V shed 6 bases, J shed 5 bases, and the junction held 3 bases outside the gene matches. The CDR3 covers 14 residues. Germline values: CDR1 DFQATT, CDR2 SNEGSKA (reference sequence). CDR3 amino acids: CSAPGLAGDNEQFF. The CDR3 DNA reads as TGCAGTGCGCCGGGACTAGCGGGAGACAATGAGCAGTTCTTC.

This chain connects TRBV2 to TRBJ2-3, with 8 bases identical to TRBD1. V lost 7 bases and J lost 4; bases outside the gene matches: 10. Germline V CDR1 and CDR2: SNHLY, FYNNEI. The CDR3 consists of 15 residues. CDR3 sequence (DNA): TGTGCCAGCAAGTTAGACAGGGGTGTTTCAGATACGCAGTATTTT. Amino acid sequence: CASKLDRGVSDTQYF.

This sequence joins TRBV7-9 and TRBJ1-2, with D unclear. V gave up 5 bases and J gave up 8 bases, with 9 bases separating them. CDR3 size: 11 residues. Germline-derived CDR1 and CDR2 are SEHNR and FQNEAQ (reference sequence). In DNA, the CDR3 is TGTGCCAGCAGCCCCGCCTCGGGCTACACCTTC. This codes for CASSPASGYTF.

This clonotype showed up just a few times. This chain joins TRBV11-1 and TRBJ2-1; 10 bases are shared with TRBD1. The CDR3 is 16 amino acids. Germline CDR1 and CDR2: SGHAT and FQDESV (reference sequence). The ends lost 5 bases at V and 7 bases at J; junction bases unmatched: 11. CDR3 sequence (DNA): TGTGCCAGCAGCGAAGGACAGGGGGGAATGCGTAATGAGCAGTTCTTC. Translating gives CASSEGQGGMRNEQFF.

This clonotype was seen a handful of times. Being one base from a much bigger clone, this may be a read error. This rearrangement joins TRBV6-1 to TRBJ1-3; D gene unclear. The CDR3 is made up of 13 amino acids. CDR1 MNHNS and CDR2 SASEGT come from the germline V gene. Here the CDR3 DNA reads TGTGCCAGCAGTATGAACTCTGGAAACACCATGTATTTT. It is translated as CASSMNSGNTMYF.

This clonotype was seen at least ten times. The chain joins TRBV12-3 or TRBV12-4 to TRBJ1-5, with unresolved D. There are 14 residues in the CDR3. V was trimmed by 1 base and J by 6 bases, leaving 10 bases between them. CDR3 loop: CASSLGLGGQPQHF. The DNA of the CDR3 is TGTGCCAGCAGTTTAGGACTTGGAGGTCAGCCCCAGCATTTT.

The table lists this clonotype with many counts. The chain uses TRBV5-6 and TRBJ2-2; D call uncertain. The CDR3 extends over 14 amino acids. Trimming removed 5 bases at V and 4 bases at J, with 12 bases between. Germline loops: CDR1 SGHDT, CDR2 YYEEEE. The CDR3 DNA is TGTGCCAGCAGATTCTGGCGAGCCACCGGGGAGCTGTTTTTT. This gives the protein CASRFWRATGELFF.

This clonotype was recorded many times. V usage is TRBV10-2 and J usage is TRBJ2-7; maybe TRBD1 (6 bases). Trimming took off 5 bases at V and 6 bases at J, with 11 bases between the two ends. The CDR3 length is 12 residues. Germline loops: CDR1 WSHSY, CDR2 SAAADI. CDR3 in DNA: TGCGCCAGCAGTTTAACAGGGATCGAGCAGTACTTC. It codes for CASSLTGIEQYF.

This clonotype was recorded a few times. The chain employs TRBV29-1 and TRBJ2-7, with 9 bases lining up with TRBD2. Germline lookup yields CDR1 SQVTM and CDR2 ANQGSEA. The CDR3 length is 14 residues. Trimming took 7 bases from V and 1 from J; bases not matched to a gene: 8. CDR3 sequence: CSARGGLASYEQYF. For the CDR3, the DNA is TGCAGCGCTCGAGGGGGACTAGCTTCCTACGAGCAGTACTTC.